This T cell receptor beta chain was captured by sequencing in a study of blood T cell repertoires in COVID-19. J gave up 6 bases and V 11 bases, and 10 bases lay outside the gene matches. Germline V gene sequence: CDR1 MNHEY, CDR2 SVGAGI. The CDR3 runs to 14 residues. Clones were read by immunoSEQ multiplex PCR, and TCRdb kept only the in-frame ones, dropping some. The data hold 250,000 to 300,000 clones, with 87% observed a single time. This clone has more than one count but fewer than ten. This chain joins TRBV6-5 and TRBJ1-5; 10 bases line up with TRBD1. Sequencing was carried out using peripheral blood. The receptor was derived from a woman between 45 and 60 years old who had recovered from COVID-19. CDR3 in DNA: TGTGCCGGGGGGACAGGGGTTCGAGGTCAGCCCCAGCATTTT. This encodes CAGGTGVRGQPQHF.